The 13 T cell receptor beta chains listed next were all sequenced from one sample in a study of vaccination effects on CD4 cells after COVID-19. TCRdb's copy holds only in-frame clones and misses some; the assay was immunoSEQ multiplex PCR. Among about 40,000 clones listed, about 70% were seen once. CD4+ T cell isolation took place after less than 13 days of culture. Every participant took two doses of the BNT162b2 or mRNA-1273 vaccine. These receptors have no known antigen. The specimen comprised CD4+ T cells from PBMCs cultured without peptide, sampled after COVID-19 vaccination. These receptors originate from a human donor who received a COVID-19 vaccine.

The V gene is TRBV4-1, the J gene TRBJ1-3, with 8 bases lining up with TRBD1. The length of the CDR3 is 17 residues. The V gene end was trimmed by 0 bases and the J gene end by 0 bases; junction bases not matched to a gene: 4. Germline V gene lookup returns CDR1 MGHRA and CDR2 YSYEKL. The chain's CDR3 is CASSQDPQGGSGNTIYF. The CDR3 nucleotides are TGCGCCAGCAGCCAAGATCCACAGGGGGGCTCTGGAAACACCATATATTTT.

This clone was seen more than once but under ten times. V and J are TRBV6-5 and TRBJ2-7; 8 bases line up with TRBD1. Losses at the gene ends were 7 bases for V and 5 bases for J; bases not matched to a gene: 7. Germline V gene sequence: CDR1 MNHEY, CDR2 SVGAGI. The CDR3 has 13 residues. The DNA of the CDR3 is TGTGCCAGCAAATTCGCAGGGGGCAACGAGCAGTACTTC. Residues: CASKFAGGNEQYF.

The rearrangement uses TRBV3-1 (or the pseudogene TRBV3-2) and TRBJ2-1; 12 positions agree with TRBD2. V lost 4 bases to trimming and J lost 4 bases; unmatched junction nucleotides: 5. This CDR3 comprises 16 residues. Germline V gene data show CDR1 as LGHDT and CDR2 as YNNKEL (reference sequence). The CDR3 DNA reads as TGTGCCAGCAGCCTTACTGGACTAGCGGGGTACAATGAGCAGTTCTTC. Translating gives CASSLTGLAGYNEQFF.

The chain employs TRBV14 and TRBJ1-6, with D unclear. V shed 6 bases and J shed 10 bases, with 16 bases lying between them. Germline values: CDR1 SGHDN, CDR2 FVKESK. The CDR3 contains 14 residues. The CDR3 is CASSRTSTQSPLHF. CDR3 nucleotides: TGTGCCAGCAGTCGTACAAGTACTCAATCACCCCTCCACTTT.

J is TRBJ1-6 and V is TRBV2; the match to TRBD1 covers 9 bases. V shed 9 bases and J 7 bases; nucleotides not matched to a gene: 4. Germline V lookup: CDR1 SNHLY, CDR2 FYNNEI. The CDR3 runs 13 residues. This CDR3 reads CARQGQGNSPLHF. In nucleotides, the CDR3 is TGTGCCAGACAGGGACAGGGAAATTCACCCCTCCACTTT.

This clone came up once. The gene calls are TRBV7-9 and TRBJ1-4; D not resolved. Trimming cost V 2 bases and J 8 bases, with 15 bases left between them. CDR1 and CDR2 from the germline V gene are SEHNR and FQNEAQ (reference sequence). This CDR3 comprises 15 residues. The CDR3 DNA follows: TGTGCCAGCAGCTTATCCGGGATCATGGAGGAAAAACTGTTTTTT. Protein sequence: CASSLSGIMEEKLFF. The variable domain in full, completed from reference TRBV7-9 and TRBJ1-4, reads DTGVSQNPRHKITKRGQNVTFRCDPISEHNRLYWYRQTLGQGPEFLTYFQNEAQLEKSRLLSDRFSAERPKGSFSTLEIQRTEQGDSAMYLCASSLSGIMEEKLFFGSGTQLSVL.

V gene TRBV6-1 combines with J gene TRBJ1-3; D not resolved. Germline CDR1 is MNHNS and CDR2 is SASEGT. This CDR3 region has 13 residues. Trimming removed 1 base from V and 4 bases from J, with 5 bases in between. The CDR3 sequence: CASSEEAGNTIYF. The CDR3 DNA reads as TGTGCCAGCAGTGAAGAGGCGGGAAACACCATATATTTT.

V usage is TRBV2 and J usage is TRBJ2-2, with no clear D. The germline gives CDR1 SNHLY, CDR2 FYNNEI. V lost 2 bases to trimming and J lost 0 bases, with 10 bases between them. This CDR3 has 16 amino acids. In DNA form, the CDR3 reads TGTGCCAGCAGTGAAATTGAGGTGGCGAACACCGGGGAGCTGTTTTTT. Translated, it gives CASSEIEVANTGELFF.

CDR3 sequence: CASSDGWERGQFGNTIYF. The CDR3 nucleotides read TGTGCCAGCAGTGACGGATGGGAGCGGGGGCAGTTTGGAAACACCATATATTTT. J is TRBJ1-3 and V is TRBV25-1; possibly TRBD1 for D (6 bases). The length of the CDR3 is 18 residues. Per germline, CDR1 MGHDK and CDR2 SYGVNS. Trimming removed 3 bases from V and 3 bases from J, with 21 bases in between.

This chain links TRBV27 with TRBJ1-5; no reliable D call. The germline V and J ends were trimmed by 5 bases and 0 bases, with 17 bases remaining between them. Germline CDR1 and CDR2: MNHEY and SMNVEV (reference sequence). The CDR3 loop spans 17 amino acids. CDR3 sequence (DNA): TGTGCCAGCAGTCCCCCACCAAGACGTAATAGCAATCAGCCCCAGCATTTT. Protein product: CASSPPPRRNSNQPQHF.

The chain employs TRBV6-2 or TRBV6-3 and TRBJ2-5; no firm D call. The V and J ends lost 6 bases and 3 bases respectively, with 8 bases between them. Germline-derived CDR1 and CDR2 are MNHEY and SVGEGT. This CDR3 region has 12 residues. In DNA form, the CDR3 reads TGTGCCAGCAGCCCGGTTGAAGAGACCCAGTACTTC. Translation: CASSPVEETQYF.

The chain combines TRBV4-1 with TRBJ2-5; 16 nucleotides line up with TRBD2. J was trimmed by 1 base and V by 5 bases; bases with no gene match: 7. The CDR3 has 18 amino acids. Germline CDR1 MGHRA, CDR2 YSYEKL. The CDR3 loop is CASSSMGLAGGGQETQYF. CDR3 bases: TGCGCCAGCAGCTCGATGGGACTAGCGGGAGGGGGCCAAGAGACCCAGTACTTC.

The rearrangement joins TRBV5-4 to TRBJ1-4; the D is unclear. CDR3 length: 13 residues. The ends were cut back, 4 bases at V and 0 bases at J, with 4 bases in the middle. Germline V gives CDR1 SGHNT, CDR2 YYREEE (reference sequence). CDR3: CASSTTTNEKLFF. For the CDR3, the DNA is TGTGCCAGCAGCACAACAACTAATGAAAAACTGTTTTTT.